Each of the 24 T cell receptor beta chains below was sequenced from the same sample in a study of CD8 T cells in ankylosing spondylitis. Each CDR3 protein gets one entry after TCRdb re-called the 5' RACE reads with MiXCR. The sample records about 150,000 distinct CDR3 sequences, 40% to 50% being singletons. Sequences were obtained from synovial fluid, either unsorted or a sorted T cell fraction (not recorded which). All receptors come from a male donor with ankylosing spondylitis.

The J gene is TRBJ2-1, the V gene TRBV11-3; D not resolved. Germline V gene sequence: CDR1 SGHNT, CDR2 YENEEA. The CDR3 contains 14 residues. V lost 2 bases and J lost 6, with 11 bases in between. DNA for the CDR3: TGTGCCAGCAGCTTACCGAGAAGACTCAATGAGCAGTTCTTC. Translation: CASSLPRRLNEQFF.

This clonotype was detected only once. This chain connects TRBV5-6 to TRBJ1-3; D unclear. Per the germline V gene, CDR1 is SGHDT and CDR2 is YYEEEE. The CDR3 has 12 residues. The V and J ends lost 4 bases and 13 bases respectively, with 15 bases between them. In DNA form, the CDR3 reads TGTGCCAGCAGCCGCCTACTCGGACCTATATATTTT. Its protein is CASSRLLGPIYF.

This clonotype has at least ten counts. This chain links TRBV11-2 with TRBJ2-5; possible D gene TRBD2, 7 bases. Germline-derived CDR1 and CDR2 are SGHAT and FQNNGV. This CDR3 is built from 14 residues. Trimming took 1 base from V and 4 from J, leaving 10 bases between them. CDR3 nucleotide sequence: TGTGCCAGCAGCTTAGCGGGGGGCGGAGAGACCCAGTACTTC. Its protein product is CASSLAGGGETQYF.

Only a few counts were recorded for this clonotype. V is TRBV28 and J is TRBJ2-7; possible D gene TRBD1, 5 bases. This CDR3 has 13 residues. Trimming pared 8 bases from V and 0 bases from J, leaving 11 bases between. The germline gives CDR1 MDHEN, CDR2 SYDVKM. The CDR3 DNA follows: TGTGCCAGCTCCGACAGTCACTCCTACGAGCAGTACTTC. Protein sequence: CASSDSHSYEQYF.

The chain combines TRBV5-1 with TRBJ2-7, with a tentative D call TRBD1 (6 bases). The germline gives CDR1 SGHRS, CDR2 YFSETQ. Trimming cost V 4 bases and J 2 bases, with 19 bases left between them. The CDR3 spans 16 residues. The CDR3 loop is CASSLRGTYETYEQYF. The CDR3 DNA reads TGCGCCAGCAGCCTGAGGGGGACCTACGAGACCTACGAGCAGTACTTC.

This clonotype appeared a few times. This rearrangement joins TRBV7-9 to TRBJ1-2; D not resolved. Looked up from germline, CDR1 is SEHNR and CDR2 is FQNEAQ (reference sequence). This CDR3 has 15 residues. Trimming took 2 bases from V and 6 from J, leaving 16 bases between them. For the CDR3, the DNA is TGTGCCAGCAGCTTATACGTAGGTCAATTCGATGGCTACACCTTC. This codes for CASSLYVGQFDGYTF.

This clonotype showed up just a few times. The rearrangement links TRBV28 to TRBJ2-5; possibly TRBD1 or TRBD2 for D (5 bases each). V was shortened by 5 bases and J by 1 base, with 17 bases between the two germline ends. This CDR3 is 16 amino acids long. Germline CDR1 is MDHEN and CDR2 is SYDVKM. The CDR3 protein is CASSLGEQPLQETQYF. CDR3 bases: TGTGCCAGCAGTCTGGGGGAACAGCCACTCCAAGAGACCCAGTACTTC.

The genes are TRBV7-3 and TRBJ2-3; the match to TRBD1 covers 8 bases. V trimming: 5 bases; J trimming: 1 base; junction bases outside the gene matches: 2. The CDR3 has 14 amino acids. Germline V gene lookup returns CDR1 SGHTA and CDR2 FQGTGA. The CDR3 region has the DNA TGTGCCAGCAGCGGGGGACAGGGCACAGATACGCAGTATTTT. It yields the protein CASSGGQGTDTQYF.

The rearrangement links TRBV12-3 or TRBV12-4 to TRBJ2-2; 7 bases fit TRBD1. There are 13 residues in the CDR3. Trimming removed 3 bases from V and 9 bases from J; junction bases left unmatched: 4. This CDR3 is CASSFNRGWELFF. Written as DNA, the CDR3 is TGTGCCAGCAGTTTTAACAGGGGTTGGGAGCTGTTTTTT.

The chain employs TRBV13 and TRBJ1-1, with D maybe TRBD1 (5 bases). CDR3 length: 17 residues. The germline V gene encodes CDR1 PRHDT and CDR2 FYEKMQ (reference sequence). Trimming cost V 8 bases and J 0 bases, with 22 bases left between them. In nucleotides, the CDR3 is TGTGCCAGCTCCCCCTCCTCAGGGATCGCGATGAACACTGAAGCTTTCTTT. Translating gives CASSPSSGIAMNTEAFF.

CDR3 sequence: CASSLNRGLETQYF. CDR3 bases: TGCGCCAGCAGCCTCAACCGGGGGCTGGAGACCCAGTACTTC. V is TRBV4-1 and J is TRBJ2-5; the D gene could be TRBD1 or TRBD2 (6 bases each). V gave up 4 bases and J gave up 5 bases, with 14 bases separating them. Germline-derived CDR1 and CDR2 are MGHRA and YSYEKL. This CDR3 region has 14 residues.

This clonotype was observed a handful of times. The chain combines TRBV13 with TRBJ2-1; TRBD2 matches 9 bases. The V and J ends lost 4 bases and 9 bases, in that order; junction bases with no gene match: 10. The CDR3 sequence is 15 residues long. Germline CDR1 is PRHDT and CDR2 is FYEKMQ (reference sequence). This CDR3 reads CASSSVAGGPSEQFF. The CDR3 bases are TGTGCCAGCAGCTCCGTGGCGGGGGGGCCAAGTGAGCAGTTCTTC. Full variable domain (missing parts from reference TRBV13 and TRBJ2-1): AAGVIQSPRHLIKEKRETATLKCYPIPRHDTVYWYQQGPGQDPQFLISFYEKMQSDKGSIPDRFSAQQFSDYHSELNMSSLELGDSALYFCASSSVAGGPSEQFFGPGTRLTVL.

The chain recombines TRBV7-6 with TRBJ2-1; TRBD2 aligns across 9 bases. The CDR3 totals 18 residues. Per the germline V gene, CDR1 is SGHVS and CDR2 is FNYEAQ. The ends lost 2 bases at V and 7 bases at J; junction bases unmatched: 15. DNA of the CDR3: TGTGCCAGCAGCTTAAGTATCCCCCGACTAGCGGATTCGAATGAGCAGTTCTTC. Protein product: CASSLSIPRLADSNEQFF.

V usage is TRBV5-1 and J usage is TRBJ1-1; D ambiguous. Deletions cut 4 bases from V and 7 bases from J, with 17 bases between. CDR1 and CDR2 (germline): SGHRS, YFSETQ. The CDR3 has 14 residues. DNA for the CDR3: TGCGCCAGCAGCCGCAGACCCAGGCCAGGTGAAGCTTTCTTT. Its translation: CASSRRPRPGEAFF.

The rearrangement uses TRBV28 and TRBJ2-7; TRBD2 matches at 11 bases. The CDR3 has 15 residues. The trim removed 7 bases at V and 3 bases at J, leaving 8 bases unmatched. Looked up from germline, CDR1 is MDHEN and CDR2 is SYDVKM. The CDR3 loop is CASNVGLAGYYEQYF. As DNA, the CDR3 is TGTGCCAGCAACGTCGGACTAGCGGGTTACTACGAGCAGTACTTC.

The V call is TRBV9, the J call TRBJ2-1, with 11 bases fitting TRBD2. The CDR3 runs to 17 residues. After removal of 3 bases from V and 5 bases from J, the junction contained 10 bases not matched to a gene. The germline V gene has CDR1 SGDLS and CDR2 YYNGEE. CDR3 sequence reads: CASSEVGSGGAHNEQFF. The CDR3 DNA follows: TGTGCCAGCAGCGAAGTAGGTAGCGGGGGGGCCCACAATGAGCAGTTCTTC.

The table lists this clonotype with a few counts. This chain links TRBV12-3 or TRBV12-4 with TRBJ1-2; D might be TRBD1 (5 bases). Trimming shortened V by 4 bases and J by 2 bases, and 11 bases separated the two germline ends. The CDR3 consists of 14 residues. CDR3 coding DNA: TGTGCCAGCAGTTGGGGCAGGGTGAACTATGGCTACACCTTC. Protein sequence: CASSWGRVNYGYTF.

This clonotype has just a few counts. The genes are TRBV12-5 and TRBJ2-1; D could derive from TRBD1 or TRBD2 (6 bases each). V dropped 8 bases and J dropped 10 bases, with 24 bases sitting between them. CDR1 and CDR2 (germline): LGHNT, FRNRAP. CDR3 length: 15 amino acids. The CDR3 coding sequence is TGTGCTAGTCCCCCTCCCTTAGGGGGGCGATCCGAGCAGTTCTTC. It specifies CASPPPLGGRSEQFF.

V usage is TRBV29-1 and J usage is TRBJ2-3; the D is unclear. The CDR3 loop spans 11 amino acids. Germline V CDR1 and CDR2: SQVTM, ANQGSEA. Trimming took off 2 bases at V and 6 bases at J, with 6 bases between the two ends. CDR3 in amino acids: CSVETRDTQYF. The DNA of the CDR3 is TGCAGCGTTGAAACCCGGGATACGCAGTATTTT.

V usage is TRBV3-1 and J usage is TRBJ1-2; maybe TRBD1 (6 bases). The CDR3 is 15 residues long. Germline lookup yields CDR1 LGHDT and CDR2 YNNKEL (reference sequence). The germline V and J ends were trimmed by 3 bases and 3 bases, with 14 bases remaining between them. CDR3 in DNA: TGTGCCAGCAGCCACTACAGGGAGTCGGACTATGGCTACACCTTC. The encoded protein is CASSHYRESDYGYTF.

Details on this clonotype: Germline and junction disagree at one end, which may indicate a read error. CDR3 bases: TGTGCCAGCAGCTTAGCTAGCGGGAGGATCCACGAGCAGCACTTC. It specifies CASSLASGRIHEQHF. The genes are TRBV7-6 and TRBJ2-7, with TRBD2 identical over 10 bases. Germline assignment: CDR1 SGHVS and CDR2 FNYEAQ. This CDR3 is 15 amino acids long. Full variable domain (remainder filled in from reference TRBV7-6 and TRBJ2-7): GAGVSQSPRYKVTKRGQDVALRCDPISGHVSLYWYRQALGQGPEFLTYFNYEAQQDKSGLPNDRFSAERPEGSISTLTIQRTEQRDSAMYRCASSLASGRIHEQHFGPGTRLTVT.

CDR3 in amino acids: CASSLSGTGGVFNEKLFF. CDR3 sequence (DNA): TGTGCCAGCAGCCTATCCGGGACAGGGGGCGTTTTTAATGAAAAACTGTTTTTT. J is TRBJ1-4 and V is TRBV4-2; 12 bases fit TRBD1. The CDR3 is made up of 18 amino acids. Germline V gene lookup returns CDR1 LGHNA and CDR2 YNFKEQ. The V gene end was trimmed by 4 bases and the J gene end by 4 bases; junction bases not matched to a gene: 10.

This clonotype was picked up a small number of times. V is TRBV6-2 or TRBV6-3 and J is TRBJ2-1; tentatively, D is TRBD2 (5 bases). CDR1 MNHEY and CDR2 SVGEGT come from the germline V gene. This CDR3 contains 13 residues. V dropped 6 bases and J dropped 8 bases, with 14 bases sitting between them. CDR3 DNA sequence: TGTGCCAGCAGCTTCCAGGAGAGGGATGAGCAGTTCTTC. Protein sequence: CASSFQERDEQFF.

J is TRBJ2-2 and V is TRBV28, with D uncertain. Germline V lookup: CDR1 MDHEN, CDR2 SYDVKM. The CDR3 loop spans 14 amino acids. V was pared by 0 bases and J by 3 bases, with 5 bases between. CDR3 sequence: CASSLWFHTGELFF. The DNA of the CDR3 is TGTGCCAGCAGTTTATGGTTCCACACCGGGGAGCTGTTTTTT.